The rows below give T cell receptor beta chains drawn from one sample of a study of cytomegalovirus exposure and HLA in healthy donors. This table comes from immunoSEQ multiplex PCR, and its TCRdb copy is limited to in-frame clones, with some not included. This sample yields about 120,000 clones, of which roughly 80% are seen a single time; approximately 31% belongs to the top ten. What was sequenced was PBMCs. These receptors were taken from a man aged 55 to 70 in good health and CMV-seropositive. Each CDR3 is given with its conserved first and last residue. Fields, in order: V gene, clone size, J gene, D gene, CDR3 protein, CDR3 DNA. The D gene is left open where the match is weak. Only part of the rows carry a size: once, few, many, or a class if the clone is expanded.

v_gene: TRBV5-1
abundance: .
j_gene: TRBJ2-7
d_gene: TRBD2
CDR3aa: CASSLAAPLAGVVDEQYF
CDR3nt: TGCGCCAGCAGCTTGGCCGCTCCTCTAGCGGGAGTAGTTGACGAGCAGTACTTC

v_gene: TRBV6-1
abundance: .
j_gene: TRBJ2-7
d_gene: TRBD1
CDR3aa: CASSEVLGQGTREQYF
CDR3nt: TGTGCCAGCAGTGAAGTTCTCGGACAGGGGACGAGGGAGCAGTACTTC

v_gene: TRBV1
abundance: .
j_gene: TRBJ1-2
d_gene: .
CDR3aa: CTSSQKRGGQYYGYTF
CDR3nt: TGCACCAGCAGCCAGAAAAGGGGGGGACAATACTATGGCTACACCTTC

v_gene: TRBV30
abundance: few
j_gene: TRBJ1-4
d_gene: TRBD1
CDR3aa: CAWSGQGSEKLFF
CDR3nt: TGTGCCTGGTCGGGACAGGGGAGTGAAAAACTGTTTTTT

v_gene: TRBV28
abundance: .
j_gene: TRBJ1-2
d_gene: .
CDR3aa: CASSSVGPTGGYTF
CDR3nt: TGTGCCAGCAGCTCGGTTGGGCCAACGGGGGGCTACACCTTC

v_gene: TRBV30
abundance: .
j_gene: TRBJ1-6
d_gene: TRBD1
CDR3aa: CAWDRAYNSPLHF
CDR3nt: TGTGCCTGGGACAGGGCATATAATTCACCCCTCCACTTT

v_gene: TRBV7-9
abundance: .
j_gene: TRBJ2-3
d_gene: TRBD2
CDR3aa: CSSSPRTSGESTDTQYF
CDR3nt: TGTTCCAGCAGCCCCCGGACTAGCGGGGAGAGCACAGATACGCAGTATTTT

v_gene: TRBV7-3
abundance: .
j_gene: TRBJ1-2
d_gene: .
CDR3aa: CASSYAGRPGDYGYTF
CDR3nt: TGTGCCAGCAGCTATGCAGGGAGGCCCGGGGACTATGGCTACACCTTC

v_gene: TRBV30
abundance: .
j_gene: TRBJ2-7
d_gene: TRBD1
CDR3aa: CAWRGTGHEQYF
CDR3nt: TGTGCCTGGAGGGGGACAGGCCACGAGCAGTACTTC

v_gene: TRBV6-1
abundance: .
j_gene: TRBJ2-1
d_gene: TRBD1
CDR3aa: CASRRGQGGNEQFF
CDR3nt: TGTGCCAGCAGGAGGGGACAGGGTGGCAATGAGCAGTTCTTC